This T cell receptor (beta chain) was profiled in a study of blood T cell repertoires in COVID-19. Study information: Samples representing acute and convalescent COVID-19 were sourced from the United States, Italy and Spain.

Assay used: immunoSEQ multiplex PCR; TCRdb lists only in-frame clones, some missing. Altogether about 1,300 clones are present, about 94% being singletons, with the ten largest covering around 1.9%. V was pared by 3 bases and J by 5 bases, with 7 bases of the junction left unmatched. The V gene's germline CDR1 is LNHDA and CDR2 SQIVND (reference sequence). The CDR3 sequence is 15 residues long. The rearrangement joins TRBV19 to TRBJ1-1, with 9 bases lining up with TRBD1. The receptor was derived from a human donor in a cohort sampled during active COVID-19. The sequencing input was peripheral blood. This CDR3 is CASSIRTGAGTEAFF. The CDR3 bases are TGTGCCAGTAGTATCCGGACAGGGGCTGGGACTGAAGCTTTCTTT.